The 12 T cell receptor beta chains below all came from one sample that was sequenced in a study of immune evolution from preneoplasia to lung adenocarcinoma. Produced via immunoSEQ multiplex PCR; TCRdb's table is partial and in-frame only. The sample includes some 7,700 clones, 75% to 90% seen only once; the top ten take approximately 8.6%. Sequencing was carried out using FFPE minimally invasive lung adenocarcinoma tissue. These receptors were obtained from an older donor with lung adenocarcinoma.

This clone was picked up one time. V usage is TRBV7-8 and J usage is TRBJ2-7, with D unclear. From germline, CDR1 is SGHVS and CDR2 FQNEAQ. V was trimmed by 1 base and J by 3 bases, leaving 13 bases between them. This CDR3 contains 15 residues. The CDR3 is CASSLDVGGNYEQYF. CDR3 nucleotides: TGTGCCAGCAGCTTAGACGTAGGCGGAAACTACGAGCAGTACTTC.

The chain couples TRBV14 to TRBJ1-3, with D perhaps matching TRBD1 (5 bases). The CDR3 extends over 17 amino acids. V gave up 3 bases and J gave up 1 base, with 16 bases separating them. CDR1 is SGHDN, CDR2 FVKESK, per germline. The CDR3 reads CASSHWLGGNSGNTIYF. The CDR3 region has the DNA TGTGCCAGCAGCCATTGGCTCGGGGGGAATTCTGGAAACACCATATATTTT.

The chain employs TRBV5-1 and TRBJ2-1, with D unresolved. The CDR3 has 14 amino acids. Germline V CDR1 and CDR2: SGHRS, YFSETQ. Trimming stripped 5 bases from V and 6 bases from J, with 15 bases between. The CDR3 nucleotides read TGCGCCAGCAGACTGGGAAACTCGGGCAATGAGCAGTTCTTC. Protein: CASRLGNSGNEQFF.

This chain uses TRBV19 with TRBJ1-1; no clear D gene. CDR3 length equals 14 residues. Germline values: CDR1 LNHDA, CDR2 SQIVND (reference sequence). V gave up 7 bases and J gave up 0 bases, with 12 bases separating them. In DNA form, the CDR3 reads TGTGCCAGTACCTCGGAGGGTATGAACACTGAAGCTTTCTTT. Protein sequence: CASTSEGMNTEAFF.

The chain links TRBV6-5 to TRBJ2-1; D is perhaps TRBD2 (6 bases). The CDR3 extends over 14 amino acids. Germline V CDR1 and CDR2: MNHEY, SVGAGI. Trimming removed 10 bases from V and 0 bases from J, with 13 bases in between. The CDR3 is CATRLGSSYNEQFF. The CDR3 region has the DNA TGTGCCACAAGGCTCGGGAGCTCCTACAATGAGCAGTTCTTC.

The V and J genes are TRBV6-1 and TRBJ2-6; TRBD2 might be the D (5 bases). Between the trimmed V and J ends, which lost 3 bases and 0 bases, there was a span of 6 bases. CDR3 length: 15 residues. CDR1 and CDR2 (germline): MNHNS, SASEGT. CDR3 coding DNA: TGTGCCAGCAGTGACGAGGGCTCTGGGGCCAACGTCCTGACTTTC. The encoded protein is CASSDEGSGANVLTF.

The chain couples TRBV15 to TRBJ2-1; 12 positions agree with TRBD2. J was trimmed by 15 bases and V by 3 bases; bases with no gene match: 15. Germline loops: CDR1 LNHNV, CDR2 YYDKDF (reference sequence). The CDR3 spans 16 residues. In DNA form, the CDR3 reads TGTGCCACCAGCAGTGATCAATCTAGCGGGAGGGCGAATTGGTTCTTC. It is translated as CATSSDQSSGRANWFF.

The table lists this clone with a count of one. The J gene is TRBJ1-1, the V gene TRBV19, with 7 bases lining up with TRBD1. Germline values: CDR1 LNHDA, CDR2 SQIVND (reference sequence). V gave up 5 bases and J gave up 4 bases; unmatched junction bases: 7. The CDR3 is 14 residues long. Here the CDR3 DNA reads TGTGCCAGTAGTCTCCAGACAGGGAGCACTGAAGCTTTCTTT. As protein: CASSLQTGSTEAFF.

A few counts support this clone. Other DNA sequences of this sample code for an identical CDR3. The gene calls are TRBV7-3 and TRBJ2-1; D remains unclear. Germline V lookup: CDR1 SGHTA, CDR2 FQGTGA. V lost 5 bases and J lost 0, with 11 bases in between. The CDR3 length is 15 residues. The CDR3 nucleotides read TGTGCCAGCAGCCCTGCACCTAGCTCCTACAATGAGCAGTTCTTC. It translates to CASSPAPSSYNEQFF.

This CDR3 is CASSFGLYEKEAFF. The DNA of the CDR3 is TGTGCCAGCAGCTTCGGACTGTACGAAAAAGAAGCTTTCTTT. The gene calls are TRBV5-8 and TRBJ1-1, with no clear D. With 2 bases removed from V and 8 bases from J, the gap between germline ends came to 16 bases. The CDR3 covers 14 residues. Germline CDR1 is SGHTS and CDR2 is YDEGEE.

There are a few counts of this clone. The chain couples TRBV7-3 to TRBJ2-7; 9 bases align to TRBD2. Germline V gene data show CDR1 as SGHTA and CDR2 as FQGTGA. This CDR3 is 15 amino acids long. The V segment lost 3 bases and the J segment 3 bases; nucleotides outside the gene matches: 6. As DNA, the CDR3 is TGTGCCAGCAGCTTGGCGGGAGGGCTACTCTACGAGCAGTACTTC. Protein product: CASSLAGGLLYEQYF. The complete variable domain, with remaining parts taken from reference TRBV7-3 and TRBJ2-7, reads GAGVSQTPSNKVTEKGKYVELRCDPISGHTALYWYRQSLGQGPEFLIYFQGTGAADDSGLPNDRFFAVRPEGSVSTLKIQRTERGDSAVYLCASSLAGGLLYEQYFGPGTRLTVT.

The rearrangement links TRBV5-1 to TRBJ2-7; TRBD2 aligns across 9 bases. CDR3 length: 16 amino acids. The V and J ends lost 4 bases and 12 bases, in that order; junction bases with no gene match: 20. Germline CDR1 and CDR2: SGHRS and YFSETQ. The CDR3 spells CASSGLPSGTSPPMYF. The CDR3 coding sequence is TGCGCCAGCAGCGGACTCCCCTCCGGGACTAGCCCCCCTATGTACTTC.